The sequence of this T cell receptor (beta chain) was determined in a study of CD8+CD57+ T cells in acquired aplastic anemia. Study context: Mean yield of DNA from sorted CD4+ and CD8+ cells was about 3.2 ug.

Study results and caveats: Sharing between patients and controls was observed for twenty-nine CD8+ CDR3 sequences.

TCR beta VDJ and CDR3 profiles were obtained from a genomic DNA template. TCRdb re-called the reads with MiXCR, one entry per CDR3 protein. The sample lists roughly 190,000 distinct CDR3 sequences, 48% occurring once. In patients chosen for sequencing, flow cytometry had shown CD8+CD57+ cell expansion. There are 14 residues in the CDR3. V was clipped by 5 bases and J by 0 bases, with 11 bases between them. This clonotype was counted many times. What it recognizes is unknown. The clonotype originates from a human donor with aplastic anemia. The sequenced sample was sorted CD4+, CD8+, or CD8+CD57+ T cells (not recorded which) from PBMCs. The chain carries TRBV12-3 or TRBV12-4 and TRBJ2-7; the D gene is possibly TRBD2 (6 bases). The CDR3 loop reads CASSPPRDSYEQYF. Written as DNA, the CDR3 is TGTGCCAGCAGTCCCCCGCGGGACTCCTACGAGCAGTACTTC.